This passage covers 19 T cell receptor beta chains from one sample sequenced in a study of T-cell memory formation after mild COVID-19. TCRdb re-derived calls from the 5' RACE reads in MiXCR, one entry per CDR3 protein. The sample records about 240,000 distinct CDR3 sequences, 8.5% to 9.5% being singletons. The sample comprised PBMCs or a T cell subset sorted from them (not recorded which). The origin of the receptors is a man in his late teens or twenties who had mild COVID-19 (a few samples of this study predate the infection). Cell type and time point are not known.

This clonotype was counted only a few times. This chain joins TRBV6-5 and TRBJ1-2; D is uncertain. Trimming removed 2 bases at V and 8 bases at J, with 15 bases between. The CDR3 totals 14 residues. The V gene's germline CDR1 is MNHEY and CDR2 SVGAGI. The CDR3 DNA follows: TGTGCCAGCAGTTACGGCATACTAACGGGAGGCTACACCTTC. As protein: CASSYGILTGGYTF.

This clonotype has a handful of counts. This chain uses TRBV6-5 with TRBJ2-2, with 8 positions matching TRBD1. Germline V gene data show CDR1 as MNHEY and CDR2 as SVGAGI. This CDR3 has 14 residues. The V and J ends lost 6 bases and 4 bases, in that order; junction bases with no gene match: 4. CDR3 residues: CASRRQGSTGELFF. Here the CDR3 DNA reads TGTGCCAGCAGGCGACAGGGGTCCACCGGGGAGCTGTTTTTT.

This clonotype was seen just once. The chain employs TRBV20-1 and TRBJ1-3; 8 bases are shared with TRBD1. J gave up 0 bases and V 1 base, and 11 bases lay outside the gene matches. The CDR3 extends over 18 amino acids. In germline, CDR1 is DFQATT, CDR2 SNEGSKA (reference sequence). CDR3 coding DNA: TGCAGTGCTAGAGGGTGGGGGCAGGGGGCATCCTCTGGAAACACCATATATTTT. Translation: CSARGWGQGASSGNTIYF.

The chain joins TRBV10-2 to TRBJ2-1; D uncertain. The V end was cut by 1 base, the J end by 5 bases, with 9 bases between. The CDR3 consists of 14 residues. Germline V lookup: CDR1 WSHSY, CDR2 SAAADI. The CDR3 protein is CASSELGLDNEQFF. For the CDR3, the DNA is TGCGCCAGCAGTGAGTTAGGGCTAGACAATGAGCAGTTCTTC.

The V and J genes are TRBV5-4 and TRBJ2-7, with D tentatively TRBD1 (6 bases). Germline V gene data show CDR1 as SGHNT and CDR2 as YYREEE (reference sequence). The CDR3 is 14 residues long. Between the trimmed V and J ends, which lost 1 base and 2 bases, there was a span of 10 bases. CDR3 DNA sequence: TGTGCCAGCAGCTTGACCGGGACACCCTACGAGCAGTACTTC. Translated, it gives CASSLTGTPYEQYF.

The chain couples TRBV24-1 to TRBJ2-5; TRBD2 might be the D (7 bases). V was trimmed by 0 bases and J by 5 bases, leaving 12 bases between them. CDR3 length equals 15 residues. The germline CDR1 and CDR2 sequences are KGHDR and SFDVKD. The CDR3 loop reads CATSDLVGGLETQYF. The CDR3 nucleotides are TGTGCCACCAGTGATTTGGTGGGGGGGCTTGAGACCCAGTACTTC.

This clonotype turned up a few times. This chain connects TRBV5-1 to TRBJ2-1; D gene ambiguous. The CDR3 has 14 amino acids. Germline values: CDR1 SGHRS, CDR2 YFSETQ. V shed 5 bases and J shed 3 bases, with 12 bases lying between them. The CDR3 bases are TGCGCCAGCAGAAGCGCTGGGTTCTACAATGAGCAGTTCTTC. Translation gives CASRSAGFYNEQFF.

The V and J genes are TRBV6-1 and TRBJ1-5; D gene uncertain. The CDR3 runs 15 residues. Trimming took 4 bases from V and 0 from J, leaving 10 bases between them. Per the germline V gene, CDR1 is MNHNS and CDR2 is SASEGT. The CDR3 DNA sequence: TGTGCCAGCAGTGCTTCGGCCTATAGCAATCAGCCCCAGCATTTT. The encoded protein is CASSASAYSNQPQHF.

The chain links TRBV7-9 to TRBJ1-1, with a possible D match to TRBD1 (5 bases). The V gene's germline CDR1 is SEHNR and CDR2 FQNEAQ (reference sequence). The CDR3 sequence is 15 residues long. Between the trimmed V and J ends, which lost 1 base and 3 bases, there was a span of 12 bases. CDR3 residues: CASSLEGSLDTEAFF. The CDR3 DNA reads TGTGCCAGCAGCTTAGAGGGGAGTCTGGACACTGAAGCTTTCTTT. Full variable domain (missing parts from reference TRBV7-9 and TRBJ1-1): DTGVSQNPRHKITKRGQNVTFRCDPISEHNRLYWYRQTLGQGPEFLTYFQNEAQLEKSRLLSDRFSAERPKGSFSTLEIQRTEQGDSAMYLCASSLEGSLDTEAFFGQGTRLTVV.

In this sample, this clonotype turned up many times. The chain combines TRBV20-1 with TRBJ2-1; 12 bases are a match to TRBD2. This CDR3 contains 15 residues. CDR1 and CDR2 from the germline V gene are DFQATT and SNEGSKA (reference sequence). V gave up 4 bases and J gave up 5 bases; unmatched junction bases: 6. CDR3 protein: CSAISLAGGHNEQFF. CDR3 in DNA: TGCAGTGCTATATCACTAGCGGGGGGCCACAATGAGCAGTTCTTC.

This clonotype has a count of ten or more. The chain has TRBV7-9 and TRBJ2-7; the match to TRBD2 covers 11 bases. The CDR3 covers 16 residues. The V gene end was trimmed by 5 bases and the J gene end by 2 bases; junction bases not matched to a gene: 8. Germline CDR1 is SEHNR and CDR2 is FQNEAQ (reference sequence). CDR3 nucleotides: TGTGCCAGCAGCCCTAGCGGGGGGCTCACAGCCTACGAGCAGTACTTC. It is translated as CASSPSGGLTAYEQYF.

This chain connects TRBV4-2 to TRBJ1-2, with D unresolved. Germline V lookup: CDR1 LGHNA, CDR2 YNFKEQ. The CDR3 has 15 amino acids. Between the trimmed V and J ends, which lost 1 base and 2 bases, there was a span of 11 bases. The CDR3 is CASSQGTVSNYGYTF. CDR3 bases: TGTGCCAGCAGCCAAGGAACAGTCTCCAACTATGGCTACACCTTC.

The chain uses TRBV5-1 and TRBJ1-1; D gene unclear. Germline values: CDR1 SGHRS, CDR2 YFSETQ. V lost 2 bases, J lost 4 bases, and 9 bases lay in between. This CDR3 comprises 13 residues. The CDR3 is CASSLTGPTEAFF. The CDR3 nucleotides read TGCGCCAGCAGCTTAACCGGCCCCACTGAAGCTTTCTTT.

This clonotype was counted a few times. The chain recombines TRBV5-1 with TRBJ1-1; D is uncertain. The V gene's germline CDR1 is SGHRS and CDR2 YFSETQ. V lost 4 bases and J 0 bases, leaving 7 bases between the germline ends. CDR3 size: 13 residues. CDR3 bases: TGCGCCAGCAGCGCCGGGATGAACACTGAAGCTTTCTTT. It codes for CASSAGMNTEAFF.

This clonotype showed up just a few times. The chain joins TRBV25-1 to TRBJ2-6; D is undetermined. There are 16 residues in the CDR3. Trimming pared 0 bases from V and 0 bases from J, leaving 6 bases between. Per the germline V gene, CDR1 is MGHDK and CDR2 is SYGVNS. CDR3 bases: TGTGCCAGCAGTGAATACTTGGGCTCTGGGGCCAACGTCCTGACTTTC. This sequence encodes CASSEYLGSGANVLTF.

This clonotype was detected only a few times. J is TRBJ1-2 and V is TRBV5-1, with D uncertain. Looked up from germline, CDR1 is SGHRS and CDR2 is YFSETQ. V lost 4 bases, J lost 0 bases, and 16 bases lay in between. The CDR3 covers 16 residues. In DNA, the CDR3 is TGCGCCAGCAGCCCATTGTACGGAGTTACTAACTATGGCTACACCTTC. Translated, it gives CASSPLYGVTNYGYTF.

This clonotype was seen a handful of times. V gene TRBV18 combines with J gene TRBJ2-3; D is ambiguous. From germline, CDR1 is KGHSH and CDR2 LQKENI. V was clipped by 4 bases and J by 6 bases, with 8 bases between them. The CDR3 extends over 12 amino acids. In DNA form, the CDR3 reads TGTGCCAGCTCACAGTCCCCCGATACGCAGTATTTT. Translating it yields CASSQSPDTQYF.

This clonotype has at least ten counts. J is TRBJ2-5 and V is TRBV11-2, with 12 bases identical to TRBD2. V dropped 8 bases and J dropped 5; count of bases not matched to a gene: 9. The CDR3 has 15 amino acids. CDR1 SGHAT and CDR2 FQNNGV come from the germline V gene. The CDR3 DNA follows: TGTGCCAGCCGGGCTAGCGGGGGGGTAGGGGAGACCCAGTACTTC. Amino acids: CASRASGGVGETQYF.

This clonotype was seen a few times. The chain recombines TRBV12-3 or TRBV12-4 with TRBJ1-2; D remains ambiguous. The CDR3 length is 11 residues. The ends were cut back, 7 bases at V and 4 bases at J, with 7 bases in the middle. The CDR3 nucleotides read TGTGCCAGCACCGTAGCCTATGGCTACACCTTC. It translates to CASTVAYGYTF.